This TCR beta chain originates from a study of blood T cell repertoires in COVID-19. Study in general: PBMCs, B-cell-depleted T cells, or T cells provided the cDNA or gDNA that made up the material.

Repertoires were generated with immunoSEQ multiplex PCR, while TCRdb's copy carries only in-frame clones and drops some. The sample records roughly 36,000 clones, approximately 85% being singletons. Trimming cost V 4 bases and J 4 bases; bases outside gene matches: 10. The CDR3 length is 15 residues. The V gene's germline CDR1 is SGHRS and CDR2 YFSETQ. V gene TRBV5-1 combines with J gene TRBJ2-7, with 8 bases identical to TRBD2. The specimen sequenced was peripheral blood. This clonotype was sampled from a man in his 60s with acute or convalescent COVID-19. The CDR3 reads CASSAGGTRSYEQYF. The CDR3 coding sequence is TGCGCCAGCAGCGCGGGGGGCACTCGTTCGTACGAGCAGTACTTC.